This T cell receptor beta chain was found in a study of T cells in Graves' hyperthyroidism and ophthalmopathy. Study at large: Staff took peripheral blood when the initial diagnosis was made, before any treatment began. Study-wide findings and caveats: A model of 13 V-J pairs discriminated ophthalmopathy from stable hyperthyroidism. Within blood appeared most thyroid clonotypes that had expanded above 0.001.

Amplification of TCR beta CDR3 regions was performed using RNA transcripts as template. First-round RT-PCR with HTBI primers amplified the TCR CDR3 region. Each CDR3 protein gets one entry after TCRdb re-called the multiplex PCR reads with MiXCR. The table has about 290,000 distinct CDR3 sequences, roughly 13% seen once. Clinical symptoms, serum thyroxine, TRAb, thyroid ultrasound and orbital computed tomography established diagnosis. A remark on this clonotype: Its matching antigen is unknown.

Germline assignment: CDR1 SGHDN and CDR2 FVKESK. Deletions cut 6 bases from V and 1 base from J, with 10 bases between. There are 13 residues in the CDR3. Material: blood. This clonotype was sampled from a middle-aged woman with Graves' hyperthyroidism. The chain has TRBV14 and TRBJ2-7; tentative D call: TRBD2 (6 bases). The CDR3 region has the DNA TGTGCCAGCAGGCTTAGCGGTTCCTACGAGCAGTACTTC. As protein: CASRLSGSYEQYF.